This T cell receptor beta chain comes out of a study of T cells after yellow fever vaccination. Looking at the study overall: With SMART-Seq v4 Ultra Low Input, the fractions containing low cell numbers were prepared. Study results and limitations: It was a weaker secondary response, yet one that peaked faster, at day 5 versus 15. Post-booster repertoires contained most primary-vaccination clones again (around 96% CD4, 88% CD8).

By 5'RACE template switching, TCR cDNA was produced, with a universal primer site and UMIs added in the process. TCRdb re-called the 5' RACE reads with MiXCR, one entry per CDR3 protein. The repertoire has about 310,000 distinct CDR3 sequences, approximately 3.8% of them found once; the top ten carry around a quarter. This clonotype was observed a handful of times. Its specificity is not known. Germline V gene lookup returns CDR1 MNHNY and CDR2 SVGAGI (reference sequence). Trimming stripped 2 bases from V and 0 bases from J, with 11 bases between. The CDR3 is 15 amino acids. The specimen was PBMCs, collected on the day of the yellow fever booster vaccination. The V call is TRBV6-6, the J call TRBJ2-7; possible D gene TRBD1, 5 bases. This TCR derives from a man aged 18 to 30 who received the YFV17D yellow fever vaccine. CDR3 bases: TGTGCCAGCAGTTACCAGGGCAGGAACTCCTACGAGCAGTACTTC. As protein: CASSYQGRNSYEQYF.